Detailed here is one T cell receptor (delta chain). This clone is described as hyperexpanded (1% or more). Its recognized antigen is unknown. No qualities accompany the bases; no much larger clone lies one base away. This sample also contains other DNA sequences that code for the same CDR3. The trim is 0 bases for V and 3 bases for J, with a gap of 12 bases between the germline ends. The germline V gene sets CDR1 to TSESDYY and CDR2 to QEAYKQQN. The CDR3 numbers 15 residues from cysteine through phenylalanine. CDR3 DNA is the only sequence kept; it has 45 bases, read in frame from the first base. The source of the sample is a study of Vγ9Vδ2 T cells in congenital toxoplasmosis (dated by TCRdb to about 2021). About the investigation overall: IgG, IgM and IgA serology, Western blot and an in-house interferon-gamma release assay were used to diagnose congenital toxoplasmosis. Repertoire sequencing was done on samples from infants at 2 months after birth and at 1 year of age. At 2 months, TCR sequencing included five or six infected and approximately eleven uninfected infants, while at 1 year the sequenced group was 3 infected and 4 uninfected infants. Gamma and delta chain CDR3 repertoires of sorted blood gammadelta T cells were compared between congenitally T. gondii-infected and uninfected infants.

cDNA was generated in one tube by template-switch reverse transcription with TRGC- and TRDC-specific primers, using SuperScript II. The TRGC primer was designed to bind both the TRGC1 and TRGC2 constant genes. The KAPA Real-Time Library Amplification Kit was used to amplify TRG and TRD, and AMPure XP beads were used for purification between steps. Index PCR with the Nextera XT Index Kit was used to attach the Illumina sequencing adapters. An Illumina MiSeq running the V2 300 kit was used to sequence the TRG and TRD amplicons, producing 150 bp paired-end reads. In the original analysis: Before further analysis, read quality was checked using FastQC version 0.11.8. Reads were aligned to GenBank TRG or TRD reference genes, and CDR3 sequences were built with MiXCR version 3.0.3. Default MiXCR settings were used with one exception: TRDD gene segments were assembled from 3 consecutive nucleotides instead of 5. VDJtools version 1.2.1 calculated N additions, CDR3 length, J segment length and clonotype sharing between samples. CDR3 sequences that were out of frame or contained stop codons were left out of the analysis. The overlap of infant repertoires with previously published Vgamma9Vdelta2 repertoires from fetal, cord blood and adult blood was compared. TCRdb reprocessed the public reads with the caller CATT; rows with the same DNA were merged afterwards. The V and J calls and clone size are TCRdb's, not the authors'. The sample table records approximately 320 delta-chain clones; approximately 11% of these occur just once. The top ten hold 40% to 60% of the sample.

Study-wide conclusions, independent of this receptor: Both infected and uninfected infants showed a high prevalence of a public TRGV9 clonotype. The repertoire differences between infected and uninfected infants were less clear at 1 year of age than at 2 months. At 2 months, infected infants appeared to have fewer N additions in TRGV9 and TRDV2 CDR3s than uninfected infants, particularly in TRDV2-TRDJ1 sequences. Two months was the earliest age with enough suitable sample material for TCR repertoire analysis, so newborn repertoires were not sequenced. Germline-encoded fetal-type TRDV2 CDR3 sequences seemed to be more prevalent in infected than in uninfected roughly 2-month-old infants, with an in utero expansion footprint being suggested.

The same treatment, using spiramycin and/or pyrimethamine plus sulfadiazine plus folinic acid, was given to mothers of both infected and uninfected infants. All infants, both infected and uninfected, were delivered at term after more than 37 weeks of gestation. Roughly 1 mL of blood was turned into PBMCs through Lymphoprep gradient centrifugation, and the PBMCs were then cryopreserved in liquid nitrogen and sent to Belgium. After thawing, the PBMCs were labeled with Zombie NIR viability dye and stained with antibodies against CD3, TCR gammadelta, Vgamma9 and Vdelta2. Sorting of CD3+ TCRgammadelta+ T cells was performed on a FACSAria III, with a mean purity of approximately 98%. For each sample, the RNeasy Micro Kit was used to isolate RNA from some 9,700 sorted gammadelta T cells. The infants were born to mothers who were enrolled with primary T. gondii infection during pregnancy. Peripheral blood was collected from the infants at an outpatient microbiology and virology center in Pavia, Italy.

Sequenced material: gamma-delta T cells from blood. This receptor was taken from a child younger than 10 born to a mother with Toxoplasma gondii infection during pregnancy, either congenitally infected or uninfected (not recorded which). Recombination joined TRAV38-2/DV8 with TRDJ1; perhaps TRDD3 is the D gene, with 6 bases matching. Here the CDR3 is given as CAYRSVRDKSDKLIF. Read as DNA, the sequence is TGTGCTTATAGGAGCGTGCGGGATAAATCCGATAAACTCATCTTT.